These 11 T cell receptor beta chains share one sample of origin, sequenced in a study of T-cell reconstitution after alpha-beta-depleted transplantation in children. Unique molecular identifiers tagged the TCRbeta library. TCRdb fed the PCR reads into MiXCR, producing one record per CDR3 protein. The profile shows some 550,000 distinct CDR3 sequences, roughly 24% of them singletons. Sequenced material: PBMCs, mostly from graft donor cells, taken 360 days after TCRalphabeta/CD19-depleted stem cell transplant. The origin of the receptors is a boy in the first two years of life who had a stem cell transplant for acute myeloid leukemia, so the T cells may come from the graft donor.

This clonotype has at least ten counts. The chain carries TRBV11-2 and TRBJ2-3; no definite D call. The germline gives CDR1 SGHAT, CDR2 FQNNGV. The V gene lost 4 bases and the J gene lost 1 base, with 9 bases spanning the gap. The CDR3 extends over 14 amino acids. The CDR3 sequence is CASSYRQGTDTQYF. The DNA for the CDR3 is TGTGCCAGCAGCTACCGGCAGGGCACAGATACGCAGTATTTT.

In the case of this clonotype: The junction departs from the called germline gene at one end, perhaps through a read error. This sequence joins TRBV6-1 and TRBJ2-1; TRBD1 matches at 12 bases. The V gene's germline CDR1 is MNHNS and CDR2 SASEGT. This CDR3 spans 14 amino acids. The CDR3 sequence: CASGGGTGGNVQFF. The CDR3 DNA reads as TGTGCCAGCGGAGGTGGGACAGGGGGCAATGTGCAGTTCTTC.

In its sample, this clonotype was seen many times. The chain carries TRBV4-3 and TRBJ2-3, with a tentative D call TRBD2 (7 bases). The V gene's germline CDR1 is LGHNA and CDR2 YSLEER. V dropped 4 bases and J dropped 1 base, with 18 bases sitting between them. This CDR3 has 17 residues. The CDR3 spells CASSPGRGEIRTDTQYF. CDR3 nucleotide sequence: TGCGCCAGCAGCCCTGGGAGGGGGGAGATTCGCACAGATACGCAGTATTTT.

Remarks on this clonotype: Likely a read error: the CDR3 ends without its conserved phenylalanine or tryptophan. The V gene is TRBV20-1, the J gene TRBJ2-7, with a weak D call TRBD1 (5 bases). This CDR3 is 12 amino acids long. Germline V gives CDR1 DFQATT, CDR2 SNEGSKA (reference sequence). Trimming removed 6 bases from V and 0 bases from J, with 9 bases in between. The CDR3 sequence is CSARQISYEQYD. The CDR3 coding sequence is TGCAGTGCAAGACAGATCTCCTACGAGCAGTACGAC.

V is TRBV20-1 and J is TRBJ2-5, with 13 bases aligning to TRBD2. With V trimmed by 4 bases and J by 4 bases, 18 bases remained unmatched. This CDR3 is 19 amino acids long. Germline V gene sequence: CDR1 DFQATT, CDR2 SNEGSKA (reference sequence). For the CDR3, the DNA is TGCAGTGCTAATCCTTCGACTAGCGGGGGGCCTAGCCTATCAGAGACCCAGTACTTC. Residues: CSANPSTSGGPSLSETQYF.

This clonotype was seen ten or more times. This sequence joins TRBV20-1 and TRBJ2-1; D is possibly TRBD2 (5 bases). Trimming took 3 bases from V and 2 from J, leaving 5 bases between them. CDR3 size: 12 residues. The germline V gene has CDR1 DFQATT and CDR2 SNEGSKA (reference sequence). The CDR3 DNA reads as TGCAGTGCTAGCGGGGCCTACAATGAGCAGTTCTTC. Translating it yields CSASGAYNEQFF.

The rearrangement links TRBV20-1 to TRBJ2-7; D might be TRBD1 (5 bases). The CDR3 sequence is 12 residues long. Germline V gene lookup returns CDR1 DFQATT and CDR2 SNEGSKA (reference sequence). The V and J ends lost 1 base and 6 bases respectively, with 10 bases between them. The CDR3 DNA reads TGCAGTGCTAGAGCAGGGCGTCCCGAGCAGTACGTC. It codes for CSARAGRPEQYV.

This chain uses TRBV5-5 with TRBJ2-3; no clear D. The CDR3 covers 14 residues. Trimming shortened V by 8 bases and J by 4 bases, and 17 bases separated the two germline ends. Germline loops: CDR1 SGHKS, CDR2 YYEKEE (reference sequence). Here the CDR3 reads CASTRPSGADTQYF. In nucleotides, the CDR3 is TGTGCCAGTACCCGACCCTCGGGCGCAGATACGCAGTATTTT.

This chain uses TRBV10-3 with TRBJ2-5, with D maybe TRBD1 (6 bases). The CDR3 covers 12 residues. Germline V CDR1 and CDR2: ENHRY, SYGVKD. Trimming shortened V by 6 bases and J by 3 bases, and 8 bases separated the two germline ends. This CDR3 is CAIRDSKETQYF. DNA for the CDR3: TGTGCCATCAGGGACAGTAAAGAGACCCAGTACTTC.

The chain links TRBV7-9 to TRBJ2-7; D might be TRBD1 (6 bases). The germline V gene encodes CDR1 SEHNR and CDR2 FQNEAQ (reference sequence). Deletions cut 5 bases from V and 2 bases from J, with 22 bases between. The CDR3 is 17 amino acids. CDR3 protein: CASSINLHRDKPYEQYV. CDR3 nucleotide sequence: TGTGCCAGCAGCATTAACCTTCACCGGGACAAACCCTACGAGCAGTACGTC.

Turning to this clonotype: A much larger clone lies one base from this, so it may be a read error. The CDR3 is CATAWLAGGPSYNKQFF. The CDR3 nucleotides are TGTGCCACCGCGTGGCTAGCGGGGGGGCCGTCCTACAATAAGCAGTTCTTC. The V gene is TRBV27, the J gene TRBJ2-1, with 12 bases aligning to TRBD2. The length of the CDR3 is 17 residues. CDR1 and CDR2 from the germline V gene are MNHEY and SMNVEV (reference sequence).